Listed below are T cell receptor beta chains from one sample, sequenced in a study of glioma-infiltrating T cells after dendritic cell vaccination. Produced via immunoSEQ multiplex PCR; TCRdb's table is partial and in-frame only. The table records about 76,000 clones, about nine tenths of them present only once. The material sequenced was blood, taken after dendritic cell vaccination. These receptors came from a human donor with glioblastoma. Each CDR3 is given with its conserved first and last residue. The D gene is left open where the match is weak. Expanded clones are given a class, and other clones once, few, many or no size at all.

D: NA
size: NA
V: TRBV9
J: TRBJ1-6
CDR3: CASSVLSRTENSPLHF
DNA: TGTGCCAGCAGCGTCCTAAGTCGGACAGAAAATTCACCCCTCCACTTT

D: TRBD1
size: NA
V: TRBV5-6
J: TRBJ2-3
CDR3: CASSSGQGYLDTQYF
DNA: TGTGCCAGCAGCTCAGGACAGGGGTATTTAGATACGCAGTATTTT

D: TRBD2
size: NA
V: TRBV9
J: TRBJ2-2
CDR3: CASSLGLSGGPGTGELFF
DNA: TGTGCCAGCAGCTTGGGACTAAGCGGGGGGCCGGGGACCGGGGAGCTGTTTTTT

D: TRBD1
size: NA
V: TRBV6-6
J: TRBJ1-1
CDR3: CASIRDRGDTEAFF
DNA: TGTGCCAGCATCAGGGACAGGGGGGACACTGAAGCTTTCTTT

D: TRBD2
size: NA
V: TRBV19
J: TRBJ2-1
CDR3: CASSAPGLASRAQFF
DNA: TGTGCCAGTAGTGCGCCGGGACTAGCGTCTCGGGCGCAGTTCTTC

D: TRBD2
size: NA
V: TRBV18
J: TRBJ2-5
CDR3: CASSPPPSGRGETQYF
DNA: TGTGCCAGCTCACCACCCCCTAGCGGGAGAGGGGAGACCCAGTACTTC

D: TRBD1
size: NA
V: TRBV6-5
J: TRBJ1-2
CDR3: CASSYSRDRMRGYTF
DNA: TGTGCCAGCAGTTACTCGAGGGACAGGATGCGCGGCTACACCTTC

D: NA
size: NA
V: TRBV19
J: TRBJ1-1
CDR3: CASSRRAEAFF
DNA: TGTGCCAGTAGCAGGCGGGCTGAAGCTTTCTTT

D: TRBD2
size: NA
V: TRBV4-3
J: TRBJ2-2
CDR3: CASSQGTSGRTGELFF
DNA: TGCGCCAGCAGCCAGGGGACTAGCGGGAGAACCGGGGAGCTGTTTTTT

D: TRBD1
size: NA
V: TRBV29-1
J: TRBJ2-3
CDR3: CSVIWTRGLLSTDTQYF
DNA: TGCAGCGTCATATGGACCAGGGGGCTACTTAGCACAGATACGCAGTATTTT

D: TRBD1
size: NA
V: TRBV27
J: TRBJ2-3
CDR3: CASSSPGQGMDTQYF
DNA: TGTGCCAGCAGTTCCCCGGGACAGGGAATGGATACGCAGTATTTT

D: NA
size: NA
V: TRBV5-5
J: TRBJ1-2
CDR3: CASSFIGGVYGYTF
DNA: TGTGCCAGCAGCTTTATAGGCGGGGTTTATGGCTACACCTTC

D: TRBD2
size: NA
V: TRBV6-5
J: TRBJ2-1
CDR3: CASSHPRLAGVEQFF
DNA: TGTGCCAGCAGTCACCCGAGACTAGCGGGAGTGGAGCAGTTCTTC

D: NA
size: once
V: TRBV6-1
J: TRBJ1-2
CDR3: CASSVEGGGPRGYGYTF
DNA: TGTGCCAGCAGTGTCGAAGGAGGTGGCCCCAGGGGCTATGGCTACACCTTC

D: TRBD1
size: NA
V: TRBV18
J: TRBJ2-5
CDR3: CASSPTGDWETQYF
DNA: TGTGCCAGCTCTCCGACAGGGGATTGGGAGACCCAGTACTTC

D: TRBD2
size: NA
V: TRBV4-2
J: TRBJ2-3
CDR3: CASSQGLAEQSDTQYF
DNA: TGTGCCAGCAGCCAAGGACTAGCGGAGCAGTCAGATACGCAGTATTTT

D: TRBD1
size: NA
V: TRBV4-2
J: TRBJ2-7
CDR3: CASSENRDRDNEQYF
DNA: TGTGCCAGCAGCGAAAACCGGGACAGGGACAACGAGCAGTACTTC

D: TRBD1
size: NA
V: TRBV7-2
J: TRBJ2-7
CDR3: CASSLAFRDRGLEQYF
DNA: TGTGCCAGCAGCTTAGCATTCCGGGACAGGGGGCTTGAGCAGTACTTC

D: TRBD2
size: once
V: TRBV7-9
J: TRBJ2-2
CDR3: CASSLGTSGTGELFF
DNA: TGTGCCAGCAGCTTAGGCACTAGCGGCACCGGGGAGCTGTTTTTT

D: TRBD1
size: NA
V: TRBV7-6
J: TRBJ2-5
CDR3: CASSLWTGGDQETQYF
DNA: TGTGCCAGCAGCTTGTGGACAGGGGGGGACCAAGAGACCCAGTACTTC

D: TRBD2
size: NA
V: TRBV7-2
J: TRBJ2-3
CDR3: CASTFVAGVADTQYF
DNA: TGTGCCAGCACCTTTGTGGCGGGAGTGGCAGATACGCAGTATTTT

D: TRBD1
size: NA
V: TRBV5-4
J: TRBJ2-2
CDR3: CASSTGQGLAAGELFF
DNA: TGTGCCAGCAGCACGGGACAGGGGCTTGCGGCCGGGGAGCTGTTTTTT

D: TRBD2
size: NA
V: TRBV4-1
J: TRBJ2-1
CDR3: CASSQALAGGPNEQFF
DNA: TGCGCCAGCAGCCAAGCCCTAGCGGGGGGGCCAAATGAGCAGTTCTTC

D: TRBD1
size: NA
V: TRBV29-1
J: TRBJ1-1
CDR3: CSVGGRIPGQVFF
DNA: TGCAGCGTTGGGGGCCGGATTCCTGGACAGGTTTTCTTT

D: NA
size: NA
V: TRBV4-1
J: TRBJ2-5
CDR3: CASSAGLLLGTQYF
DNA: TGCGCCAGCAGCGCGGGTCTCCTTCTCGGGACCCAGTACTTC

D: NA
size: NA
V: TRBV13
J: TRBJ2-3
CDR3: CASSFRSSSTDTQYF
DNA: TGTGCCAGCAGCTTTAGGAGTTCTAGCACAGATACGCAGTATTTT

D: TRBD1
size: NA
V: TRBV4-1
J: TRBJ1-1
CDR3: CASTLSSRGPRNTEAFF
DNA: TGCGCCAGCACCCTAAGTAGTAGGGGGCCGCGTAACACTGAAGCTTTCTTT

D: TRBD2
size: NA
V: TRBV7-3
J: TRBJ2-1
CDR3: CASSFAGGYNEQFF
DNA: TGTGCCAGCAGCTTCGCGGGAGGGTACAATGAGCAGTTCTTC

D: NA
size: NA
V: TRBV6-1
J: TRBJ2-1
CDR3: CASQPRYSYNEQFF
DNA: TGTGCCAGCCAGCCGCGGTACTCCTACAATGAGCAGTTCTTC

D: NA
size: NA
V: TRBV7-9
J: TRBJ2-3
CDR3: CAHHGRDTQYF
DNA: TGTGCGCACCATGGGCGAGATACGCAGTATTTT

D: NA
size: NA
V: TRBV5-1
J: TRBJ1-2
CDR3: CASSFSGYGYTF
DNA: TGCGCCAGCAGCTTTTCGGGATATGGCTACACCTTC

D: NA
size: once
V: TRBV4-1
J: TRBJ2-3
CDR3: CASSQGLSGSRTDTQYF
DNA: TGCGCCAGCAGCCAAGGGCTCAGCGGATCCCGCACAGATACGCAGTATTTT

D: NA
size: NA
V: TRBV7-3
J: TRBJ2-6
CDR3: CASSFQVSGANVLTF
DNA: TGTGCCAGCAGCTTCCAGGTCTCTGGGGCCAACGTCCTGACTTTC

D: NA
size: NA
V: TRBV9
J: TRBJ1-2
CDR3: CASSVELAGRGYTF
DNA: TGTGCCAGCAGCGTAGAGCTGGCGGGGAGAGGCTACACCTTC

D: NA
size: once
V: TRBV5-4
J: TRBJ1-2
CDR3: CASSLALETGYTF
DNA: TGTGCCAGCAGCTTGGCCCTAGAAACTGGCTACACCTTC

D: TRBD1
size: few
V: TRBV7-2
J: TRBJ1-4
CDR3: CASSKTGFDEKLFF
DNA: TGTGCCAGCAGCAAGACAGGGTTTGATGAAAAACTGTTTTTT

D: NA
size: NA
V: TRBV15
J: TRBJ2-5
CDR3: CATSRDRGTQYF
DNA: TGTGCCACCAGCAGAGACAGGGGGACCCAGTACTTC

D: NA
size: NA
V: TRBV5-1
J: TRBJ1-3
CDR3: CASSLTGSGNTIYF
DNA: TGCGCCAGCAGCTTAACAGGCTCTGGAAACACCATATATTTT

D: TRBD1
size: few
V: TRBV19
J: TRBJ1-2
CDR3: CASSPLTGGGYTF
DNA: TGTGCCAGTAGCCCTTTGACAGGGGGTGGCTACACCTTC

D: NA
size: NA
V: TRBV5-1
J: TRBJ1-2
CDR3: CASSLEGALNYGYTF
DNA: TGCGCCAGCAGCTTGGAAGGAGCGCTTAACTATGGCTACACCTTC

D: NA
size: NA
V: TRBV18
J: TRBJ1-3
CDR3: CASSPLMTGTFSGNTIYF
DNA: TGTGCCAGCTCACCACTGATGACAGGCACCTTCTCTGGAAACACCATATATTTT

D: TRBD1
size: NA
V: TRBV7-2
J: TRBJ2-5
CDR3: CASSSRDRGGTQYF
DNA: TGTGCCAGCAGCTCAAGGGACAGGGGGGGGACCCAGTACTTC

D: NA
size: NA
V: TRBV6-5
J: TRBJ1-1
CDR3: CASSSGGGAPTEAFF
DNA: TGTGCCAGCAGTTCTGGTGGCGGAGCCCCCACTGAAGCTTTCTTT

D: TRBD2
size: NA
V: TRBV5-6
J: TRBJ2-2
CDR3: CASSHGLAGGPGTGELFF
DNA: TGTGCCAGCAGCCACGGACTAGCGGGGGGGCCGGGGACCGGGGAGCTGTTTTTT

D: NA
size: NA
V: TRBV18
J: TRBJ2-7
CDR3: CASSVGHNYEQYF
DNA: TGTGCCAGCTCAGTTGGGCACAACTACGAGCAGTACTTC

D: NA
size: few
V: TRBV5-8
J: TRBJ1-3
CDR3: CASKRSSGNTIYF
DNA: TGTGCCAGCAAACGGTCCTCTGGAAACACCATATATTTT

D: NA
size: NA
V: TRBV9
J: TRBJ1-3
CDR3: CASSETGTGNTIYF
DNA: TGTGCCAGCAGCGAAACAGGGACTGGAAACACCATATATTTT

D: NA
size: NA
V: TRBV7-9
J: TRBJ2-7
CDR3: CASSLGAEQYF
DNA: TGTGCCAGCAGCTTAGGGGCCGAGCAGTACTTC

D: NA
size: NA
V: TRBV20-1
J: TRBJ2-1
CDR3: CSAAGPSLQFF
DNA: TGCAGTGCTGCGGGACCCTCGCTGCAGTTCTTC

D: TRBD1
size: few
V: TRBV28
J: TRBJ1-3
CDR3: CASSLVGQGNTIYF
DNA: TGTGCCAGCAGTTTAGTGGGACAGGGAAACACCATATATTTT

D: TRBD2
size: NA
V: TRBV5-1
J: TRBJ2-2
CDR3: CASSLGLGLAGTGELFF
DNA: TGCGCCAGCAGCTTGGGGCTGGGACTAGCGGGGACCGGGGAGCTGTTTTTT

D: NA
size: NA
V: TRBV7-9
J: TRBJ2-1
CDR3: CASSPPSNEQFF
DNA: TGTGCCAGCAGCCCCCCTTCTAATGAGCAGTTCTTC

D: TRBD2
size: NA
V: TRBV28
J: TRBJ2-3
CDR3: CASGTSGSYTQYF
DNA: TGTGCCAGCGGGACTAGCGGGAGTTATACGCAGTATTTT

D: TRBD1
size: NA
V: TRBV5-4
J: TRBJ2-7
CDR3: CASSSRTGNYEQYF
DNA: TGTGCCAGCAGCTCCAGGACAGGGAACTACGAGCAGTACTTC

D: TRBD2
size: NA
V: TRBV2
J: TRBJ2-1
CDR3: CASSGWTSGGGSSYNEQFF
DNA: TGTGCCAGCAGTGGTTGGACTAGCGGGGGGGGTAGCTCCTACAATGAGCAGTTCTTC

D: TRBD1
size: NA
V: TRBV19
J: TRBJ2-4
CDR3: CASSMTGGTAKNIQYF
DNA: TGTGCCAGTAGTATGACAGGGGGAACGGCCAAAAACATTCAGTACTTC